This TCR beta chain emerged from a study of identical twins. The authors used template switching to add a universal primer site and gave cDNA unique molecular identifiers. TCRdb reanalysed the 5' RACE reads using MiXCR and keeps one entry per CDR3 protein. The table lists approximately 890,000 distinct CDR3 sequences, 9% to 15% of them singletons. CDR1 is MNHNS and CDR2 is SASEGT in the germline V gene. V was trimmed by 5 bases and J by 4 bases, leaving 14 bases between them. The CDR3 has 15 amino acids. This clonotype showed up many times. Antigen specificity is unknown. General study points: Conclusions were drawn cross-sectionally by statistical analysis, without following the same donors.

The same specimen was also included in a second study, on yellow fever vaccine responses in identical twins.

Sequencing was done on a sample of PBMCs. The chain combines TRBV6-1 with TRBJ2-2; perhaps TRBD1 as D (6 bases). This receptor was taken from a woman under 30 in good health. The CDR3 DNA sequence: TGTGCCAGCAGTCCACTGGGGGCCGGCACCGGGGAGCTGTTTTTT. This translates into CASSPLGAGTGELFF.